This T cell receptor (beta chain) was sequenced during a study of blood T cells in healthy people across ages. Study outcomes and limitations: Diversity estimated from one million T cells was considered an underestimate. While age rose, TCR beta diversity per million T cells dropped in a roughly linear way.

The CDR3 spans 15 residues. In germline, CDR1 is SGHTA, CDR2 FQGNSA. This clonotype has just a few counts. The antigen is not known. Primers used in a second PCR of about 7 to 12 cycles were a sample-barcoded 5' primer and a J-beta primer mix. TCRdb reprocessed the 5' RACE reads with MiXCR, giving one entry per CDR3 protein. The repertoire consists of 700,000 or so distinct CDR3 sequences, with around two fifths occurring once and the leading ten covering approximately 29%. The receptor was derived from a man older than 75 in good health. The specimen sequenced was blood. The chain recombines TRBV7-2 with TRBJ2-5; TRBD1 matches 10 bases. The DNA end is more similar to TRBJ2-7, so the J call may be wrong. In nucleotides, the CDR3 is TGTGCCAGCAGCTTAGGGAGACAGGGGGCAAGCGAGCAGTACTTC. This translates into CASSLGRQGASEQYF.